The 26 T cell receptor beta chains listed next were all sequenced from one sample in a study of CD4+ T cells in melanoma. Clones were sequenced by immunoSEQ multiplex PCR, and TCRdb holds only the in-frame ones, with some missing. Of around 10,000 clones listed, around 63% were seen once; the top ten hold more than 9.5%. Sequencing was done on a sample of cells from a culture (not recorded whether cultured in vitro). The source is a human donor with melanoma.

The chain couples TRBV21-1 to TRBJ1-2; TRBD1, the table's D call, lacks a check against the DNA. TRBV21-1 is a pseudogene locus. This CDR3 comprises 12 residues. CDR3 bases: TGTGCCAGCCAGGGACAGGGGAGGGACTACACCTTC. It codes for CASQGQGRDYTF.

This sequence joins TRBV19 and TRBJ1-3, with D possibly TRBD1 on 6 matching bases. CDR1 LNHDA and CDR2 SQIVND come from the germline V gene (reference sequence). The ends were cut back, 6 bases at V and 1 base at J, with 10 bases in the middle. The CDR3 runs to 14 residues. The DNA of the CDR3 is TGTGCCAGTAGGACAACAGGGTCTGGAAACACCATATATTTT. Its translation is CASRTTGSGNTIYF.

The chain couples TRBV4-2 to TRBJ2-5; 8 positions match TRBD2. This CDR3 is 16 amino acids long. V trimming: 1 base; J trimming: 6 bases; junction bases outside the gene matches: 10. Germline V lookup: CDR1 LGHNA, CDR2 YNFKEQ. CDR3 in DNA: TGTGCCAGCAGCCAAGCCGGGGGGGGTGGCGAGAAGACCCAGTACTTC. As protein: CASSQAGGGGEKTQYF.

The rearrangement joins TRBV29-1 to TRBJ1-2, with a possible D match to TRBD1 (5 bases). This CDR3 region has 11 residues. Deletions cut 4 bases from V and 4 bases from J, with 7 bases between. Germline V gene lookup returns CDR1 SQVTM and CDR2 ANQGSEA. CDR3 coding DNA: TGCAGCGTTGCCGGGACCTATGGCTACACCTTC. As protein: CSVAGTYGYTF. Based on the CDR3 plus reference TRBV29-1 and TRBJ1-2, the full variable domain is SAVISQKPSRDICQRGTSLTIQCQVDSQVTMMFWYRQQPGQSLTLIATANQGSEATYESGFVIDKFPISRPNLTFSTLTVSNMSPEDSSIYLCSVAGTYGYTFGSGTRLTVV.

The CDR3 coding sequence is TGTGCCAGCAGCCTCGCGGGACTAGCGGTAATTAACAATGAGCAGTTCTTC. Amino acids: CASSLAGLAVINNEQFF. The rearrangement uses TRBV11-2 and TRBJ2-1; 11 positions agree with TRBD2. Germline CDR1 SGHAT, CDR2 FQNNGV. The CDR3 extends over 17 amino acids. The ends lost 5 bases at V and 5 bases at J; junction bases unmatched: 11.

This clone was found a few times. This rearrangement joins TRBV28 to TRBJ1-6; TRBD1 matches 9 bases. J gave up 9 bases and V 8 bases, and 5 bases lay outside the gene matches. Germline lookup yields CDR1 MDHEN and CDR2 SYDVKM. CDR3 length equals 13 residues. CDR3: CASGGQGFSPLHF. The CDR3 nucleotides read TGTGCCAGCGGCGGACAGGGGTTTTCACCCCTCCACTTT. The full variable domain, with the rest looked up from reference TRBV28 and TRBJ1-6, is DVKVTQSSRYLVKRTGEKVFLECVQDMDHENMFWYRQDPGLGLRLIYFSYDVKMKEKGDIPEGYSVSREKKERFSLILESASTNQTSMYLCASGGQGFSPLHFGNGTRLTVT.

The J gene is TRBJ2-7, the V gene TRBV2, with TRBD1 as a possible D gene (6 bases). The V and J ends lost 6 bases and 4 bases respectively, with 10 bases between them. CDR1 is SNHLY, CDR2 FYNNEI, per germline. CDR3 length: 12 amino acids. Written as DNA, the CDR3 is TGTGCCAGCAGCCGACAGGTTTACGAGCAGTACTTC. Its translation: CASSRQVYEQYF.

This CDR3 reads CASSKGGTGVTEAFF. The CDR3, as DNA: TGTGCCAGCAGTAAAGGAGGGACAGGTGTTACTGAAGCTTTCTTT. The V call is TRBV6-5, the J call TRBJ1-1; 8 positions match TRBD1. The trim removed 5 bases at V and 5 bases at J, leaving 10 bases unmatched. CDR1 is MNHEY and CDR2 is SVGAGI in the germline V gene. This CDR3 spans 15 amino acids.

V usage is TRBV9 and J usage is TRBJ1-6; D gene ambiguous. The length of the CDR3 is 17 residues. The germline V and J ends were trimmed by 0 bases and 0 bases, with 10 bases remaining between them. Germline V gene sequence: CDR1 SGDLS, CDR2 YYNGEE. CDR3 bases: TGTGCCAGCAGCGTAGCCCCCACGAACTCCTATAATTCACCCCTCCACTTT. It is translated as CASSVAPTNSYNSPLHF.

The CDR3 spells CASSAKTGGGEQYF. For the CDR3, the DNA is TGTGCCAGCAGCGCAAAAACCGGGGGGGGCGAGCAGTACTTC. The V and J genes are TRBV5-4 and TRBJ2-7, with TRBD2 matching 8 bases. This CDR3 region has 14 residues. Germline lookup yields CDR1 SGHNT and CDR2 YYREEE (reference sequence). V gave up 4 bases and J gave up 6 bases; unmatched junction bases: 9.

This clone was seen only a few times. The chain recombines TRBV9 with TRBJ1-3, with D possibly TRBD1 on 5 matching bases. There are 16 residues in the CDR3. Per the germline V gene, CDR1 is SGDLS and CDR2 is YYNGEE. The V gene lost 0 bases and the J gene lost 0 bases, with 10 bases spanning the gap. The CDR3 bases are TGTGCCAGCAGCGTAGGAGGGGACTACTCTGGAAACACCATATATTTT. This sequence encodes CASSVGGDYSGNTIYF.

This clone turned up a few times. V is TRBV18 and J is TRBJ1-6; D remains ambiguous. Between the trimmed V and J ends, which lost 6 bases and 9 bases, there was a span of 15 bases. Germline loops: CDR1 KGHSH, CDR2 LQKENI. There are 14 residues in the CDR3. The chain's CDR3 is CASSSDLGGSPLHF. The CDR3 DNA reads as TGTGCCAGCTCGTCCGACCTGGGTGGTTCACCCCTCCACTTT.

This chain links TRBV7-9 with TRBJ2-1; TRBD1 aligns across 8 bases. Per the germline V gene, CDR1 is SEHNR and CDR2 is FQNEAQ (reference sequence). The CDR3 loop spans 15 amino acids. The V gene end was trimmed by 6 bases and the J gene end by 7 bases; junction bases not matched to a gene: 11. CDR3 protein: CASRPPGQVKNEQFF. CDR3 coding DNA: TGTGCCAGCAGGCCACCGGGACAGGTTAAAAATGAGCAGTTCTTC.

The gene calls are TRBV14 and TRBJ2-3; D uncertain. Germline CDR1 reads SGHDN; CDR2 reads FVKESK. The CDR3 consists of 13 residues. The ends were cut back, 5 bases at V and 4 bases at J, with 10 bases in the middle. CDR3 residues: CASSSRRSDTQYF. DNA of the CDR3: TGTGCCAGCAGCTCCCGACGGTCAGATACGCAGTATTTT. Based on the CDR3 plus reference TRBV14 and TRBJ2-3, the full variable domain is EAGVTQFPSHSVIEKGQTVTLRCDPISGHDNLYWYRRVMGKEIKFLLHFVKESKQDESGMPNNRFLAERTGGTYSTLKVQPAELEDSGVYFCASSSRRSDTQYFGPGTRLTVL.

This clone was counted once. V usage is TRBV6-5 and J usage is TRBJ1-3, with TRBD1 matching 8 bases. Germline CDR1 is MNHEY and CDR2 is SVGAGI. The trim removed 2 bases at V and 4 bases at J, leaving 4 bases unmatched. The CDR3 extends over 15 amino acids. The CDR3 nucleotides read TGTGCCAGCAGTTACGCAGGGGGCTTCGGAAACACCATATATTTT. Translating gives CASSYAGGFGNTIYF.

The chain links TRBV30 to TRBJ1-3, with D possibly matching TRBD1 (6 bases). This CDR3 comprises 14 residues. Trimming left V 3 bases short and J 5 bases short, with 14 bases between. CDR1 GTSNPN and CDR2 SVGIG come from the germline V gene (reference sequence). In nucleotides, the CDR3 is TGTGCCTGGAGATGGGGCAGGGGAAGAAACACCATATATTTT. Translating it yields CAWRWGRGRNTIYF.

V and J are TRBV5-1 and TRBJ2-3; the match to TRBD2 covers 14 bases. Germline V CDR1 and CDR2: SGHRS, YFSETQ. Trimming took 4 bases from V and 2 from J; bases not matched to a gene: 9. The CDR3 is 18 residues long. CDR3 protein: CASSKTGTSGGLTDTQYF. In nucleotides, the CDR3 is TGCGCCAGCAGCAAAACCGGGACTAGCGGGGGACTCACAGATACGCAGTATTTT.

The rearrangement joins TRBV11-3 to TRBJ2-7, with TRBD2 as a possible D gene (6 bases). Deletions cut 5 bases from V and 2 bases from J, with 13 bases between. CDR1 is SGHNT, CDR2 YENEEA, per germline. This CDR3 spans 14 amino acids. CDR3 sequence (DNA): TGTGCCAGCAGCGCGTACGGGACTCCCTACGAGCAGTACTTC. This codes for CASSAYGTPYEQYF.

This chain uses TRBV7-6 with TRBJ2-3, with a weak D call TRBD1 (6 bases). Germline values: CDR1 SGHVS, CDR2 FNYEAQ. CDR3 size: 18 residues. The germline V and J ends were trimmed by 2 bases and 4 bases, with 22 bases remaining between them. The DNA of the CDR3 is TGTGCCAGCAGCTTATACGGGACAAAATTTGGTAGGGCAGATACGCAGTATTTT. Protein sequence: CASSLYGTKFGRADTQYF.

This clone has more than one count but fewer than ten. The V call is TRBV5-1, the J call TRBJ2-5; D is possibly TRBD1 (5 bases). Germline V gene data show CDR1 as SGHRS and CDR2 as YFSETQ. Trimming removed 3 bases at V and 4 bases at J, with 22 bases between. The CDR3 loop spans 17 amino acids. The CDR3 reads CASSSQILGQGGETQYF. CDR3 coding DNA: TGCGCCAGCAGCTCCCAAATTTTAGGGCAGGGCGGAGAGACCCAGTACTTC.

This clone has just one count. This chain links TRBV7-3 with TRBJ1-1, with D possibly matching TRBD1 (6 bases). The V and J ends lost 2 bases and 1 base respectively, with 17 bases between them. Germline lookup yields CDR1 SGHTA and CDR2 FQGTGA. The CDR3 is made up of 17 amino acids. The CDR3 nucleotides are TGTGCCAGCAGCTTATTGGGGGTGGGGGCCTCGAACACTGAAGCTTTCTTT. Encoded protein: CASSLLGVGASNTEAFF.

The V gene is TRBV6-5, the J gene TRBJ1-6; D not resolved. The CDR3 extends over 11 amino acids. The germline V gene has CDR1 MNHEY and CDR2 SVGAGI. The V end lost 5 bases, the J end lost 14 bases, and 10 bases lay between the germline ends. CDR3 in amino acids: CASSEGPSLHF. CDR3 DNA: TGTGCCAGCAGTGAAGGACCGTCCCTCCACTTT.

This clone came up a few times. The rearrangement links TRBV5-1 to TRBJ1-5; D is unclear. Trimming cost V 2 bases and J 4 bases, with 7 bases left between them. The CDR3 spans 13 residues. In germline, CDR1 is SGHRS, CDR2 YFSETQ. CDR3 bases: TGCGCCAGCAGCTTCGGGGTAAATCAGCCCCAGCATTTT. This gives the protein CASSFGVNQPQHF.

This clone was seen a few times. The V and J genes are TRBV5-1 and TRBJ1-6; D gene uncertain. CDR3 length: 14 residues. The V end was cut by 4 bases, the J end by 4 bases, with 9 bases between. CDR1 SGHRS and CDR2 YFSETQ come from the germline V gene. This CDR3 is CASSIGVYNSPLHF. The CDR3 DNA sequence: TGCGCCAGCAGCATCGGAGTTTATAATTCACCCCTCCACTTT. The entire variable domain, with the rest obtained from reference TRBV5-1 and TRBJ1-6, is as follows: KAGVTQTPRYLIKTRGQQVTLSCSPISGHRSVSWYQQTPGQGLQFLFEYFSETQRNKGNFPGRFSGRQFSNSRSEMNVSTLELGDSALYLCASSIGVYNSPLHFGNGTRLTVT.

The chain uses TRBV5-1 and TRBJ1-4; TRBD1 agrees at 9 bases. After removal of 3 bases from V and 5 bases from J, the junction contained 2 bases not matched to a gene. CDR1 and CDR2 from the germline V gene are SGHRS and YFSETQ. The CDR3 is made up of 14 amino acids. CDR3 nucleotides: TGCGCCAGCAGCTGGACAGGGGAGAATGAAAAACTGTTTTTT. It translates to CASSWTGENEKLFF.

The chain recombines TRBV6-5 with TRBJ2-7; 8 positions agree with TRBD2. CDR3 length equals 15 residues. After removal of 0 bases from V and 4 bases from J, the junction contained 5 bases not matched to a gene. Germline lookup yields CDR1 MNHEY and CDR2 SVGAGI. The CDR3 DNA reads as TGTGCCAGCAGTTACTCCCAGCGGGGGAGTTACGAGCAGTACTTC. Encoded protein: CASSYSQRGSYEQYF.